The subject of this entry is one T cell receptor beta chain. The clone's antigen remains unknown. There are no base qualities to consult, and no much larger clone falls within one base. To sequence the TCRbeta CDR3 region, genomic DNA was isolated from the sorted cells. The immunoSEQ Assay was used to sequence the TCRbeta CDR3 regions. Here the immuneACCESS table is served through TCRdb, limited to in-frame sequences with V and J called. Missing clones are a known gap in these copies; in checked studies unresolved V genes cover under half, and the rest lacks a known reason. Within this sample are under 20,000 clones, with around 90% of them counted one time only. The leading ten clones occupy approximately 29% of the sample. From its cysteine to its phenylalanine, the CDR3 spans 15 amino acids. Left in the record is the CDR3 DNA by itself, 45 bases read in frame from the first base. CDR1 and CDR2, looked up from the germline V gene, are SGHTA and FQGNSA. V is cut by 1 base and J by 2 bases, and the space between the germline ends is 10 bases.

Patients with autoimmune disease history or receiving systemic immunosuppression were excluded from the trial. Peripheral blood for TCR sequencing was collected from all dose cohorts at baseline, on cycle 4 day 1, and on cycle 7 day 1. The samples were drawn from a first-in-human, open-label, multicenter phase I dose-escalation trial of ivuxolimab. Adults with locally advanced or metastatic melanoma, renal cell carcinoma, hepatocellular carcinoma or head and neck squamous cell carcinoma were enrolled in the trial. Before TCR sequencing, CD4+ T cells and CD8+ T cells from peripheral blood were sorted into separate populations. The data belong to a study of OX40 agonist ivuxolimab in advanced cancers. For context, the study as a whole: Ivuxolimab, which targeted the costimulatory receptor OX40 (CD134), was an agonistic, fully human IgG2 monoclonal antibody. In the dose-escalation cohort, more than 75% of patients were male, and the mean age was approximately 60 years, with a range of about 20 to 90. Peripheral TCRbeta sequencing aimed to test whether ivuxolimab altered TCR sequence diversity and caused clonal T-cell expansion. The paper covers the monotherapy dose-escalation part of the phase I ivuxolimab trial, which included N of about 56 patients. Prior anti-PD-1, anti-PD-L1 or anti-CTLA-4 therapy was permitted, and 30% to 50% of dose-escalation patients had received checkpoint inhibitors. Partial responses occurred in three dose-escalation patients, of whom one had hepatocellular carcinoma and two had cutaneous melanoma. Of the 50 to 55 dose-escalation patients, hepatocellular carcinoma was present in approximately 20, melanoma in some 15, renal cell carcinoma in 9 and head and neck cancer in 9. Intravenous ivuxolimab was administered to patients every 2 weeks at six dose levels: 0.01, 0.1, 0.3, 1.5, 3 and 10 mg/kg. Study-wide findings and limitations: At doses from 0.1 to 3.0 mg/kg, clonal expansion was seen in both CD4+ and CD8+ blood T cells between baseline and week 6. Partial responders in the 0.1-3.0 mg/kg groups had among the lowest normalized peripheral clonal expansion, especially among CD8+ T cells. Low levels of normalized T-cell clonal expansion were also seen in some patients who did not respond. After ivuxolimab, CD8+ T cells had more expanded clones than CD4+ T cells on average. The antigen specificity of the peripheral T cells that underwent clonal expansion was not determined.

The source material was CD4+ or CD8+ T cells sorted from blood, sampled in a trial of the OX40 agonist ivuxolimab. Here the chain combines TRBV7-2 and TRBJ2-3, with no confidently assigned D gene. The origin of this receptor is an adult with an advanced solid tumor such as melanoma, head and neck, liver or kidney cancer. The nucleotide sequence reads TGTGCCAGCAGCTTAGACGGGTTTGTCACAGATACGCAGTATTTT. The translation is CASSLDGFVTDTQYF.